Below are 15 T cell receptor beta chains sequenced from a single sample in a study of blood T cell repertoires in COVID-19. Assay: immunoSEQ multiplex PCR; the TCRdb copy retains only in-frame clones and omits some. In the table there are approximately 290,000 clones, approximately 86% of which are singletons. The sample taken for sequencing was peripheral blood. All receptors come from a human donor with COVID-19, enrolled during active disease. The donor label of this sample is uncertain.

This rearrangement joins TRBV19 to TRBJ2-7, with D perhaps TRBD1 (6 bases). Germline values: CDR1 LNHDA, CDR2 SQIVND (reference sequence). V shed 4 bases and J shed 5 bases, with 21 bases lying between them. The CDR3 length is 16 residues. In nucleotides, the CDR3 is TGTGCCAGTAGTAGCCCCGGGGACACCCCTGGGGACGAGCAGTACTTC. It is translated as CASSSPGDTPGDEQYF.

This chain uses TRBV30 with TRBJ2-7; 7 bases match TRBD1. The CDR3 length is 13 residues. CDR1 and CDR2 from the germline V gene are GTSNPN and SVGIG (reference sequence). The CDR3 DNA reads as TGTGCACAGGGGACAGTTAGCTCCTACGAGCAGTACTTC. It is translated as CAQGTVSSYEQYF.

The CDR3 here is CASSPWTSGQETQYF. The CDR3 bases are TGTGCCAGCAGTCCCTGGACTAGCGGCCAAGAGACCCAGTACTTC. The V gene is TRBV27, the J gene TRBJ2-5; 10 nucleotides line up with TRBD2. Unmatched junction bases numbered 4, after V lost 5 bases and J lost 1 base. Germline values: CDR1 MNHEY, CDR2 SMNVEV (reference sequence). The CDR3 totals 15 residues.

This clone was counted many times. The CDR3 DNA reads as TGTGCCAGTACTCCGGGACAGTTTAGGACCTACTATGGCTACACCTTC. This codes for CASTPGQFRTYYGYTF. This chain joins TRBV19 and TRBJ1-2, with TRBD1 identical over 7 bases. CDR1 and CDR2 from the germline V gene are LNHDA and SQIVND (reference sequence). The V gene end was trimmed by 7 bases and the J gene end by 3 bases; junction bases not matched to a gene: 14. CDR3 length: 16 residues.

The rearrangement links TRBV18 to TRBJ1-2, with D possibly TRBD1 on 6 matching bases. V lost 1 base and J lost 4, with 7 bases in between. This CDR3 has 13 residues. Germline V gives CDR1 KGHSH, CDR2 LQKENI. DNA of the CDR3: TGTGCCAGCTCACCACAACAGGGCTATGGCTACACCTTC. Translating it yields CASSPQQGYGYTF.

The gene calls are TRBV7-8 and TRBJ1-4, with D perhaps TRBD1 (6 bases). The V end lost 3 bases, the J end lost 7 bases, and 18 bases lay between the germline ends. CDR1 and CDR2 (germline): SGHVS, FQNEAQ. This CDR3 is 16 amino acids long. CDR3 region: CASSFGVRGGPEKLFF. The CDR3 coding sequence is TGTGCCAGCAGCTTCGGTGTGAGGGGGGGTCCTGAAAAACTGTTTTTT.

For the CDR3, the DNA is TGTGCCACCGGGCTAGCGGGAGTAAGCTCCTACAATGAGCAGTTCTTC. Residues: CATGLAGVSSYNEQFF. This chain links TRBV24-1 with TRBJ2-1; the match to TRBD2 covers 10 bases. This CDR3 has 16 residues. Per the germline V gene, CDR1 is KGHDR and CDR2 is SFDVKD. Trimming at V came to 9 bases and at J to 0 bases, leaving 7 bases not matched to a gene.

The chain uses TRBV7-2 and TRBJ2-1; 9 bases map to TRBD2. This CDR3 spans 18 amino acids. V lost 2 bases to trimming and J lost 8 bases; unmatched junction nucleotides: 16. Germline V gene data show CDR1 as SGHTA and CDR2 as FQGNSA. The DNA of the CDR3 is TGTGCCAGCAGCTTAAACCCTCCGGGACTAGCCGCCGGGGATGAGCAGTTCTTC. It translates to CASSLNPPGLAAGDEQFF.

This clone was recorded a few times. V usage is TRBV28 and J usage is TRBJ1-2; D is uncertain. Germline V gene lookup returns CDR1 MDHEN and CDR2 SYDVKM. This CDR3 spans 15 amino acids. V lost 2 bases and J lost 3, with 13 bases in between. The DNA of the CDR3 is TGTGCCAGCAGTTTAAACAAGGGAGCGGACTATGGCTACACCTTC. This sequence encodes CASSLNKGADYGYTF.

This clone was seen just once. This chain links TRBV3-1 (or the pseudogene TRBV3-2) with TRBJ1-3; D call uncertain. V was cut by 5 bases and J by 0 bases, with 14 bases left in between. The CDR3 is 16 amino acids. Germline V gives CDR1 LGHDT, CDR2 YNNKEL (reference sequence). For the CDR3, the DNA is TGTGCCAGCAGCACGGATGCAGGCAGCTCTGGAAACACCATATATTTT. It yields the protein CASSTDAGSSGNTIYF.

The CDR3 region has the DNA TGTGCCAGTAGTATCACCGGGACAGGGGCCCACACTGAAGCTTTCTTT. Amino acids: CASSITGTGAHTEAFF. The V call is TRBV19, the J call TRBJ1-1, with 10 bases fitting TRBD1. The CDR3 sequence is 16 residues long. J gave up 3 bases and V 3 bases, and 7 bases lay outside the gene matches. CDR1 and CDR2 (germline): LNHDA, SQIVND (reference sequence).

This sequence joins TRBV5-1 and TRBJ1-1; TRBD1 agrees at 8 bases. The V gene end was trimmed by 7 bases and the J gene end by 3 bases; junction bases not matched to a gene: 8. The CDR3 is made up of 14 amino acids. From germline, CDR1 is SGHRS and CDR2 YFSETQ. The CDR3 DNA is TGCGCCAGCGAGGCGACAGGGGCCGACACTGAAGCTTTCTTT. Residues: CASEATGADTEAFF.

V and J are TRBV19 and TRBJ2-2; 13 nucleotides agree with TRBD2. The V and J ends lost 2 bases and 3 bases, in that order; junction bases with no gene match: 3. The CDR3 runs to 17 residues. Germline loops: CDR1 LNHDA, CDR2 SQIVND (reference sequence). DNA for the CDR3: TGTGCCAGTAGTATAACTAGCGGGAGGGCTTACACCGGGGAGCTGTTTTTT. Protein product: CASSITSGRAYTGELFF. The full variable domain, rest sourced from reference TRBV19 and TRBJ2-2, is DGGITQSPKYLFRKEGQNVTLSCEQNLNHDAMYWYRQDPGQGLRLIYYSQIVNDFQKGDIAEGYSVSREKKESFPLTVTSAQKNPTAFYLCASSITSGRAYTGELFFGEGSRLTVL.

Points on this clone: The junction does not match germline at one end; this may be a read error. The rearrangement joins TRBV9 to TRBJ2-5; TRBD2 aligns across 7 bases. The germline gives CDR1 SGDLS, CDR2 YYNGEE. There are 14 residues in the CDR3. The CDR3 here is CASSVGDYQESQYF. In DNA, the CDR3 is TGTGCCAGCAGCGTGGGGGACTACCAAGAGAGCCAGTACTTC. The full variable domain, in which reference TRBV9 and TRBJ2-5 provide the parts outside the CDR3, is DSGVTQTPKHLITATGQRVTLRCSPRSGDLSVYWYQQSLDQGLQFLIQYYNGEERAKGNILERFSAQQFPDLHSELNLSSLELGDSALYFCASSVGDYQESQYFGPGTRLLVL.

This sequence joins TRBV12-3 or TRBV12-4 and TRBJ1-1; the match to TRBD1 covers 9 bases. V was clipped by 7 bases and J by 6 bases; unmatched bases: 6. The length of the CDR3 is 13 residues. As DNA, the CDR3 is TGTGCCAGCACCACAGACAGGGGGGCTGAAGCTTTCTTT. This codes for CASTTDRGAEAFF.